This TCR beta chain was observed in a study of shared clonotypes between healthy human individuals. As for the study in general: With ages of 18 to 49, the donors were a couple of women and a few men. The study, taken as a whole, reports: It was the non-shared clonotypes that had lower generation probabilities than clonotypes shared by all four donors.

This clone appeared once. Its antigen is as yet unknown. This sample also contains other DNA sequences that code for the same CDR3. TCRdb keeps only in-frame clones here, not all; method: immunoSEQ multiplex PCR. The sample carries 2.5 million or so clones, over 85% recorded once. V lost 3 bases and J 7 bases, leaving 7 bases between the germline ends. Per germline, CDR1 SEHNR and CDR2 FQNEAQ (reference sequence). The CDR3 length is 13 residues. Sequencing input: naive CD4+ T cells sorted from blood. Subset in this sample: CD45RA+ positively selected. The receptor was derived from a man aged 18 to 30 in good health. The V and J genes are TRBV7-9 and TRBJ1-6, with D perhaps matching TRBD1 (6 bases). This chain's CDR3 is CASSLQGNSPLHF. The CDR3 region has the DNA TGTGCCAGCAGCTTGCAGGGGAATTCACCCCTCCACTTT.